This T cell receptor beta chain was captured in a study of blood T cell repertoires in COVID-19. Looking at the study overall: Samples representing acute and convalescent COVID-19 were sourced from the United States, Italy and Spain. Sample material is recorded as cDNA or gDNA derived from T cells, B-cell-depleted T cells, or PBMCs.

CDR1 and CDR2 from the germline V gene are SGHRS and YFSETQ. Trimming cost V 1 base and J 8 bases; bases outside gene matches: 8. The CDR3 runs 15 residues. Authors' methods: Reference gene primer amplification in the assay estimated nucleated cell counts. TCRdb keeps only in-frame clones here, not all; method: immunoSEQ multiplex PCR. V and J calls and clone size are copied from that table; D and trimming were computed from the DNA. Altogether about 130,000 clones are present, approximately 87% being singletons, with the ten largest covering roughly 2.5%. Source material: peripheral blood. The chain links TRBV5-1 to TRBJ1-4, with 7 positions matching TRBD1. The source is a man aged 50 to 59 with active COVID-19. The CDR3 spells CASSLSGTEREKLFF. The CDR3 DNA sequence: TGCGCCAGCAGCTTGTCAGGGACAGAGAGAGAAAAACTGTTTTTT.